The 28 T cell receptor beta chains below come from one sample, sequenced in a study of blood T cell repertoires in COVID-19. Data came from immunoSEQ multiplex PCR; TCRdb stores just in-frame clones and leaves some out. Among about 350,000 clones listed, around 90% were seen once. Sequenced material: peripheral blood. These receptors all come from a woman aged 60-75 years with COVID-19, enrolled during active disease.

This clone was seen just once. CDR3 sequence (DNA): TGTGCCAGCAGTTTATCGGGCGGGCCCAATCAGCCCCAGCATTTT. This gives the protein CASSLSGGPNQPQHF. The chain is built from TRBV27 and TRBJ1-5; D ambiguous. Germline CDR1 MNHEY, CDR2 SMNVEV (reference sequence). Trimming removed 0 bases from V and 3 bases from J, with 9 bases in between. The CDR3 extends over 15 amino acids.

The chain recombines TRBV7-9 with TRBJ1-2, with D possibly TRBD1 on 6 matching bases. CDR3 length equals 16 residues. Trimming took 6 bases from V and 2 from J, leaving 19 bases between them. Germline-derived CDR1 and CDR2 are SEHNR and FQNEAQ (reference sequence). This chain's CDR3 is CASSLLGQLVNYGYTF. CDR3 nucleotides: TGTGCCAGCAGTTTACTCGGACAGCTCGTCAACTATGGCTACACCTTC.

The chain couples TRBV19 to TRBJ1-1; 7 nucleotides align to TRBD1. The J segment lost 6 bases and the V segment lost 4 bases, leaving 5 bases of the junction unmatched. The CDR3 loop spans 13 amino acids. Germline V CDR1 and CDR2: LNHDA, SQIVND (reference sequence). This CDR3 reads CASSTGQKAEAFF. The CDR3 nucleotides read TGTGCCAGTAGTACGGGACAGAAGGCTGAAGCTTTCTTT.

The chain employs TRBV30 and TRBJ1-3, with D possibly matching TRBD1 (6 bases). CDR1 and CDR2 from the germline V gene are GTSNPN and SVGIG (reference sequence). The V gene lost 5 bases and the J gene lost 0 bases, with 17 bases spanning the gap. This CDR3 has 16 residues. The CDR3 loop reads CAWGYGQSYSGNTIYF. The CDR3 DNA reads as TGTGCCTGGGGATACGGACAGTCATACTCTGGAAACACCATATATTTT.

The chain's CDR3 is CASSLLIGQGSGYTF. CDR3 in DNA: TGCGCCAGCAGCCTACTCATTGGACAGGGAAGCGGCTACACCTTC. The chain joins TRBV4-1 to TRBJ1-2, with 8 bases that match TRBD1. V shed 4 bases, J shed 8 bases, and the junction held 12 bases outside the gene matches. The V gene's germline CDR1 is MGHRA and CDR2 YSYEKL. CDR3 length equals 15 residues.

V and J are TRBV5-1 and TRBJ1-1; TRBD1 might be the D (6 bases). Germline V gene sequence: CDR1 SGHRS, CDR2 YFSETQ. There are 15 residues in the CDR3. V lost 0 bases and J lost 0, with 9 bases in between. CDR3 protein: CASSLDGDMNTEAFF. CDR3 DNA sequence: TGCGCCAGCAGCTTGGATGGGGACATGAACACTGAAGCTTTCTTT.

The chain combines TRBV27 with TRBJ2-2; weak D call: TRBD1 (6 bases). Germline V gene data show CDR1 as MNHEY and CDR2 as SMNVEV (reference sequence). The CDR3 has 15 amino acids. The V end was cut by 3 bases, the J end by 6 bases, with 14 bases between. CDR3: CASSFRRQDPGELFF. The CDR3 DNA reads TGTGCCAGCAGTTTCCGGAGACAGGACCCCGGGGAGCTGTTTTTT.

This clone appeared once. The rearrangement links TRBV27 to TRBJ2-6, with unresolved D. This CDR3 comprises 13 residues. Between the trimmed V and J ends, which lost 6 bases and 0 bases, there was a span of 3 bases. Germline values: CDR1 MNHEY, CDR2 SMNVEV (reference sequence). Here the CDR3 DNA reads TGTGCCAGCAGATACTCTGGGGCCAACGTCCTGACTTTC. Protein product: CASRYSGANVLTF.

The rearrangement joins TRBV18 to TRBJ1-5; 7 positions agree with TRBD1. The CDR3 consists of 13 residues. Losses at the gene ends were 2 bases for V and 6 bases for J; bases not matched to a gene: 1. Germline CDR1 reads KGHSH; CDR2 reads LQKENI. In nucleotides, the CDR3 is TGTGCCAGCTCACCAGGACAGGTTCAGCCCCAGCATTTT. Translating it yields CASSPGQVQPQHF.

This clone was seen a few times. The chain carries TRBV6-5 and TRBJ1-1; D possibly corresponds to TRBD1 (6 bases). This CDR3 contains 13 residues. Trimming cost V 7 bases and J 6 bases, with 15 bases left between them. Germline V gives CDR1 MNHEY, CDR2 SVGAGI. The CDR3 is CASMSGTPAEAFF. CDR3 DNA sequence: TGTGCCAGCATGTCCGGGACACCCGCTGAAGCTTTCTTT.

The V and J genes are TRBV19 and TRBJ1-5; maybe TRBD1 (6 bases). V gave up 6 bases and J gave up 4 bases, with 13 bases separating them. Per germline, CDR1 LNHDA and CDR2 SQIVND (reference sequence). This CDR3 comprises 14 residues. As DNA, the CDR3 is TGTGCCAGTAGCCCAAGGGGGATGAATCAGCCCCAGCATTTT. Protein sequence: CASSPRGMNQPQHF.

The gene calls are TRBV7-8 and TRBJ2-3, with D tentatively TRBD1 (6 bases). The germline V gene encodes CDR1 SGHVS and CDR2 FQNEAQ. V was trimmed by 4 bases and J by 4 bases, leaving 9 bases between them. The length of the CDR3 is 13 residues. The CDR3 DNA is TGTGCCAGCAGCTCCAGGGGAGCAGATACGCAGTATTTT. This translates into CASSSRGADTQYF.

V and J are TRBV7-2 and TRBJ2-1, with D possibly being TRBD1 (6 bases). V lost 6 bases and J lost 6, with 9 bases in between. The V gene's germline CDR1 is SGHTA and CDR2 FQGNSA. This CDR3 is 12 amino acids long. CDR3 loop: CASRAGANEQFF. In DNA, the CDR3 is TGTGCCAGCAGGGCAGGGGCCAATGAGCAGTTCTTC.

This chain uses TRBV9 with TRBJ2-7; no reliable D call. Germline V lookup: CDR1 SGDLS, CDR2 YYNGEE. This CDR3 is 13 amino acids long. V was pared by 4 bases and J by 6 bases, with 14 bases between. This CDR3 is CASSPPASSEQYF. DNA for the CDR3: TGTGCCAGCAGCCCCCCAGCCTCTAGCGAGCAGTACTTC.

The V call is TRBV18, the J call TRBJ1-2; TRBD1 agrees at 8 bases. The CDR3 is 14 residues long. With V trimmed by 3 bases and J by 7 bases, 7 bases remained unmatched. Germline V gene data show CDR1 as KGHSH and CDR2 as LQKENI. As DNA, the CDR3 is TGTGCCAGCTCACCTCTACAGGGGGAGGGTGGCTACACCTTC. Translation gives CASSPLQGEGGYTF.

This sequence joins TRBV27 and TRBJ2-1; 10 positions agree with TRBD2. This CDR3 contains 14 residues. Germline V gives CDR1 MNHEY, CDR2 SMNVEV (reference sequence). Trimming took 8 bases from V and 6 from J; bases not matched to a gene: 7. The CDR3 nucleotides read TGTGCCAGCCACAGCGGGGGGGCTATCAATGAGCAGTTCTTC. Amino acids: CASHSGGAINEQFF.

This rearrangement joins TRBV2 to TRBJ1-5; D not certain. The CDR3 has 15 amino acids. The germline CDR1 and CDR2 sequences are SNHLY and FYNNEI. The germline V and J ends were trimmed by 5 bases and 0 bases, with 11 bases remaining between them. The chain's CDR3 is CASSLIQSSNQPQHF. In DNA, the CDR3 is TGTGCCAGCAGTCTTATACAGTCTAGCAATCAGCCCCAGCATTTT.

The chain uses TRBV6-5 and TRBJ2-5; D is possibly TRBD1 (6 bases). Trimming left V 0 bases short and J 3 bases short, with 11 bases between. Germline V lookup: CDR1 MNHEY, CDR2 SVGAGI. The CDR3 spans 15 residues. The CDR3 is CASSYSGAGEETQYF. CDR3 sequence (DNA): TGTGCCAGCAGTTACTCTGGGGCAGGGGAAGAGACCCAGTACTTC.

The chain employs TRBV7-2 and TRBJ1-5; unclear D gene. Germline CDR1 and CDR2: SGHTA and FQGNSA. CDR3 size: 15 residues. Trimming cost V 5 bases and J 3 bases, with 14 bases left between them. CDR3 amino acids: CASSKGGQPNQPQHF. The CDR3 DNA sequence: TGTGCCAGCAGCAAAGGAGGGCAGCCCAATCAGCCCCAGCATTTT.

The rearrangement uses TRBV19 and TRBJ2-2, with D perhaps TRBD2 (5 bases). Per germline, CDR1 LNHDA and CDR2 SQIVND (reference sequence). V was pared by 3 bases and J by 5 bases, with 7 bases between. The CDR3 is 13 amino acids. This CDR3 reads CASSIRGTGELFF. The CDR3, as DNA: TGTGCCAGTAGTATCCGGGGTACCGGGGAGCTGTTTTTT. The whole variable domain, filled in from reference TRBV19 and TRBJ2-2, reads DGGITQSPKYLFRKEGQNVTLSCEQNLNHDAMYWYRQDPGQGLRLIYYSQIVNDFQKGDIAEGYSVSREKKESFPLTVTSAQKNPTAFYLCASSIRGTGELFFGEGSRLTVL.

The rearrangement links TRBV28 to TRBJ1-2; D perhaps matches TRBD1 (5 bases). Trimming removed 5 bases at V and 7 bases at J, with 17 bases between. There are 14 residues in the CDR3. The germline V gene encodes CDR1 MDHEN and CDR2 SYDVKM. The CDR3 sequence: CASSPRGRGGGYTF. In DNA form, the CDR3 reads TGTGCCAGCAGTCCAAGGGGTAGGGGCGGTGGCTACACCTTC.

This clone occurred once. V gene TRBV7-3 combines with J gene TRBJ1-6; D is unclear. From germline, CDR1 is SGHTA and CDR2 FQGTGA. This CDR3 is 15 amino acids long. Trimming removed 2 bases at V and 5 bases at J, with 10 bases between. The CDR3 reads CASSLGGLNNSPLHF. The CDR3, as DNA: TGTGCCAGCAGCTTAGGTGGGCTAAATAATTCACCCCTCCACTTT.

The J gene is TRBJ2-7, the V gene TRBV7-2; no clear D gene. The germline CDR1 and CDR2 sequences are SGHTA and FQGNSA. The CDR3 is 13 residues long. V gave up 1 base and J gave up 7 bases, with 11 bases separating them. The chain's CDR3 is CASSLGGPREQYF. CDR3 DNA sequence: TGTGCCAGCAGCTTAGGTGGGCCAAGGGAGCAGTACTTC.

This clone was detected only once. The V and J genes are TRBV3-1 (or the pseudogene TRBV3-2) and TRBJ1-1, with unresolved D. The CDR3 is 18 amino acids. The V and J ends lost 4 bases and 2 bases respectively, with 23 bases between them. The germline gives CDR1 LGHDT, CDR2 YNNKEL (reference sequence). The CDR3 region is CASSPTRRGLLFNTEAFF. The CDR3 bases are TGTGCCAGCAGCCCGACCCGCCGAGGGCTATTATTTAACACTGAAGCTTTCTTT.

This clone was observed a handful of times. The chain joins TRBV2 to TRBJ1-2, with TRBD1 matching over 12 bases. The V segment lost 8 bases and the J segment 8 bases; nucleotides outside the gene matches: 6. Germline CDR1 and CDR2: SNHLY and FYNNEI. The CDR3 is 13 amino acids. DNA of the CDR3: TGTGCCAGCTGGGGACAGGGGGCACGGGGCTACACCTTC. Protein: CASWGQGARGYTF.

The rearrangement joins TRBV5-1 to TRBJ1-3; tentatively, D is TRBD1 (5 bases). The germline V gene encodes CDR1 SGHRS and CDR2 YFSETQ. Between the trimmed V and J ends, which lost 0 bases and 0 bases, there was a span of 10 bases. The CDR3 is 16 residues long. The CDR3 reads CASSLAQGGSGNTIYF. As DNA, the CDR3 is TGCGCCAGCAGCTTGGCGCAGGGAGGCTCTGGAAACACCATATATTTT.

V usage is TRBV15 and J usage is TRBJ1-5; D unclear. V was clipped by 0 bases and J by 4 bases, with 13 bases between them. Per germline, CDR1 LNHNV and CDR2 YYDKDF (reference sequence). The CDR3 contains 16 residues. CDR3 bases: TGTGCCACCAGCAGAGAACGGCGGGAACCTAATCAGCCCCAGCATTTT. This codes for CATSRERREPNQPQHF.

This clone appeared a single time. The chain combines TRBV7-9 with TRBJ1-1; TRBD1 is a possible D gene (5 bases). CDR1 SEHNR and CDR2 FQNEAQ come from the germline V gene (reference sequence). Between the trimmed V and J ends, which lost 0 bases and 1 base, there was a span of 9 bases. The CDR3 loop spans 15 amino acids. The CDR3 DNA is TGTGCCAGCAGCTTAGCGCGGGGGTGGAACACTGAAGCTTTCTTT. Its protein product is CASSLARGWNTEAFF.